This TCR beta chain was found in a study of primary melanoma T cells and metastatic recurrence (dated by TCRdb to the early 2020s). Regarding the research as a whole: The cohort comprised 150 to 200 primary melanomas of stage T2 to T4, with thickness greater than 1 mm. The study tested whether T-cell fraction and T-cell repertoire clonality in primary melanoma tumors predicted patient outcome. The T-cell fraction measured by TCR beta sequencing was compared against progression-free survival as the clinical outcome. Histopathological grading of tumor-infiltrating lymphocytes served as the comparison point for the T-cell fraction derived from sequencing.

General study outcomes and caveats: Reportedly, adding T-cell fraction to tumor thickness improved progression-free survival prediction more than adding any other histopathological variable did. The authors framed an effective T-cell-mediated antitumor response in primary melanoma only as a suggestion, not a demonstrated mechanism. A T-cell fraction above 20% appeared protective regardless of ulceration status, mitotic rate or nodal disease. Progression-free survival was reportedly predicted by the tumor T-cell fraction independently of thickness, ulceration, mitotic rate and age.

The library was built by means of the immunoSEQ multiplex PCR assay. Primary melanoma tumor tissue underwent high-throughput sequencing of the T-cell receptor beta chain. On the authors' methods: TCRB CDR3 sharing between samples and the distribution of insertions and deletions were included in the repertoire analyses. The predictive value of the T-cell fraction was ranked against histopathological variables by a gradient-boosted model. TCRdb took this table from immuneACCESS and kept in-frame rearrangements with V and J called. Such tables lack part of the clones; where checked against another copy, unresolved V genes explain under half of the gap, and the rest is unexplained. Clone size and V and J calls were adopted from that table, with D and trimming inferred from the DNA. For this sample the table gives 95 to 150 clones, of which 94% were detected only once. The ten biggest clones cover 10% to 15% of the sample.

Trimming takes 2 bases from V and 7 bases from J, and the germline ends sit 9 bases apart. Measured from the cysteine to the phenylalanine, the CDR3 is 13 residues long. Only CDR3 DNA is held: 39 bases, read in frame from base 1. From a lookup of the germline V gene, CDR1 and CDR2 are WSHSY and SAAADI. In regard to this clone: The target of this receptor is not known. Nothing much larger sits one base from this clone, and base qualities are not available.

Each patient's primary melanoma had been surgically resected and was viewed as potentially curable, though still at risk of metastatic recurrence. The receptor's source is a human donor with melanoma. The rearranged segments are TRBV10-2 and TRBJ2-1, with the D gene not confidently named. The sequenced sample was melanoma tumor tissue. CDR3 reads: CASSENSGNEQFF. Read as DNA, the sequence is TGCGCCAGCAGTGAGAACAGTGGAAATGAGCAGTTCTTC.